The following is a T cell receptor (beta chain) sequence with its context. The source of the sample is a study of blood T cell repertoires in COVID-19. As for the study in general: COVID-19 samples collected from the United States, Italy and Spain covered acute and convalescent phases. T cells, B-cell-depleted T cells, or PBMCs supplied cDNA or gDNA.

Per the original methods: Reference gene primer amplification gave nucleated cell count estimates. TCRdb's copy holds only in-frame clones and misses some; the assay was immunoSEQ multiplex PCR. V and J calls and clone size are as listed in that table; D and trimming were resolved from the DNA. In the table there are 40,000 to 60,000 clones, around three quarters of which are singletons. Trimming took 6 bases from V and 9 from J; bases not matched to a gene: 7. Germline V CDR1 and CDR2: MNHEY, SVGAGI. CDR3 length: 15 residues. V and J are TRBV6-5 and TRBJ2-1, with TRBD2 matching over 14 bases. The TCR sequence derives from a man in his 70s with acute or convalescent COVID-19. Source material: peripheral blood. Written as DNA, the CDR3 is TGTGCCAGCAGGAGACTAGCGGGAGGGCCTCCTGAGCAGTTCTTC. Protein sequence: CASRRLAGGPPEQFF.